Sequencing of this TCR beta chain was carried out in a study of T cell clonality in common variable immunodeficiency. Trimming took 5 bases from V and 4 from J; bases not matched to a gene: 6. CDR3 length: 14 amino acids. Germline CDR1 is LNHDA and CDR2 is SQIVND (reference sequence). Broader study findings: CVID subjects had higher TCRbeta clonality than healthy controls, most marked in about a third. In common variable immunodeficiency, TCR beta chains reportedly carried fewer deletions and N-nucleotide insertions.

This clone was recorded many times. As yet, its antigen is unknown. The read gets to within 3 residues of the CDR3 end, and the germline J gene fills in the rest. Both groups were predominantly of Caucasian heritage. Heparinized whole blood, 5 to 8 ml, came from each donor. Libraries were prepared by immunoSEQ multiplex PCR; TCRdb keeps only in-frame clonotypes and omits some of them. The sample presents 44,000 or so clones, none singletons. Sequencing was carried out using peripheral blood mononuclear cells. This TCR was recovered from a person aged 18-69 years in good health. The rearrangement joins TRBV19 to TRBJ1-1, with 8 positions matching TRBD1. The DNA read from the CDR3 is TGTGCCAGTAGTTTTGACAGGGGTGGCACTGAA. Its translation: CASSFDRGGTE. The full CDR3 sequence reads CASSFDRGGTEAFF.